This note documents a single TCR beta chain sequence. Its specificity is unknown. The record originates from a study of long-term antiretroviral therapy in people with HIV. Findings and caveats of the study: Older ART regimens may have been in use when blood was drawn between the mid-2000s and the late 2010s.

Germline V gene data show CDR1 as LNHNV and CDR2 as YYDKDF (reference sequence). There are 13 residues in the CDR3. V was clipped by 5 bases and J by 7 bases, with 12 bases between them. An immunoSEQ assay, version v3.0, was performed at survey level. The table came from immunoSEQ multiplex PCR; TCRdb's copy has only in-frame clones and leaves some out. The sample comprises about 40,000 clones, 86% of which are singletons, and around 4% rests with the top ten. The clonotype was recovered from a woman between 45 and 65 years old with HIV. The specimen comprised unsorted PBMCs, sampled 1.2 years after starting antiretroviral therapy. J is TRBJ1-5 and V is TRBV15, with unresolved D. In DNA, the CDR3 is TGTGCCACCAGCTTGGAGCGGGGACAGCCCCAGCATTTT. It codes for CATSLERGQPQHF.